The present entry profiles one T cell receptor beta chain with its context. Its target is not known. An end of the junction does not agree with germline; a read error may underlie this. The sample originates from a study of T cells in Graves' hyperthyroidism and ophthalmopathy. Study-wide results and limits: Before onset, by a median of approximately 5.9 months, the model predicted ophthalmopathy. Blood also showed most of the thyroid clonotypes that were expanded above 0.001.

This CDR3 is built from 15 residues. Germline loops: CDR1 MNHNY, CDR2 SVGAGI (reference sequence). Uncontrolled infection, other autoimmune disease, pregnancy or lactation excluded patients. Orbital computed tomography, thyroid ultrasound, serum thyroxine and TRAb, and clinical symptoms together informed the diagnoses. The investigators amplified TCR beta CDR3 regions from RNA transcripts. The HTBI primer set was used in a first-round RT-PCR of the TCR CDR3. Using its own MiXCR run on the multiplex PCR reads, TCRdb lists one record per CDR3 protein. Among 550,000 to 700,000 distinct CDR3 sequences listed, approximately 44% were seen once.

The chain links TRBV6-6 to TRBJ1-2, with D maybe TRBD1 (6 bases). The TCR originated in an adult woman with Graves' disease, either hyperthyroidism or ophthalmopathy (not recorded which). Sequenced input: peripheral blood or thyroid tissue (not recorded which). In DNA, the CDR3 is TGTGCCAGCAGCCAATTCGGCAATGAAGGGGGTGGCTACGCCTTC. Translating it yields CASSQFGNEGGGYAF.